This T cell receptor beta chain appears in the sequencing data of a study of T cell repertoires in cytomegalovirus infection. Germline loops: CDR1 DFQATT, CDR2 SNEGSKA (reference sequence). V shed 1 base and J shed 6 bases, with 16 bases lying between them. The CDR3 has 16 amino acids. TCRdb re-called the reads with MiXCR, one entry per CDR3 protein. The sample includes 310,000 or so distinct CDR3 sequences, under 30% of them seen just once. The study, taken as a whole, reports: Cumulative frequency (of public TCR beta family members) identified carriers of CMV plus the relevant HLA.

There are a few counts of this clonotype. No antigen is known for it. The clonotype was recovered from a human donor in good health (CMV status not recorded). Some clones in this sample may be carry-over from other donors' samples. The J gene is TRBJ1-6, the V gene TRBV20-1; D unclear. Sequences were obtained from PBMCs. The CDR3 spells CSARVLLSGINSPLHF. In DNA, the CDR3 is TGCAGTGCTAGAGTCCTTCTGTCCGGGATTAATTCACCCCTCCACTTT.